The clone carrying this T cell receptor (beta chain) was seen ten or more times. V was pared by 1 base and J by 10 bases, with 11 bases between. The V gene's germline CDR1 is SGHVS and CDR2 FNYEAQ. The CDR3 has 13 amino acids. The entry originates in a study of early T cells in non-severe SARS-CoV-2 infection. TCRdb used MiXCR to reprocess the 5' RACE reads, holding one entry per CDR3 protein. The table lists 70,000 to 85,000 distinct CDR3 sequences, about 12% of them singletons. This TCR was sampled from an adult who was a healthcare worker with PCR-confirmed SARS-CoV-2 infection or an uninfected control (not recorded which). The sample consisted of whole blood. V is TRBV7-6 and J is TRBJ1-5, with D unclear. The chain's CDR3 is CASSLGPGSPQHF. CDR3 nucleotides: TGTGCCAGCAGCTTAGGGCCCGGGTCCCCCCAGCATTTT.